This TCR beta chain was observed in a study of blood T cells in healthy people across ages. Findings of the study overall: Comparison with aged donors showed that long-lived donors had more naive CD4+ cells and higher diversity.

PBMCs numbering at least 6 million were isolated per sample. Germline CDR1 reads DFQATT; CDR2 reads SNEGSKA (reference sequence). Losses at the gene ends were 6 bases for V and 1 base for J; bases not matched to a gene: 12. This CDR3 has 16 amino acids. Combining a sample-barcoded 5' primer with a J-beta primer mix, a second PCR ran for about 7 to 11 cycles. Each single sample gave us at least 2.5 million CDR3-containing paired-end reads. TCRdb fed the 5' RACE reads into MiXCR, producing one record per CDR3 protein. The sample carries 1.5 million to 2 million distinct CDR3 sequences, about 49% recorded once. With regard to this clonotype: Its antigen is unknown.

The V and J genes are TRBV20-1 and TRBJ2-3; TRBD1 agrees at 8 bases. The sequence was collected from a woman aged 40 to 55 in good health. Sequencing used blood. In DNA form, the CDR3 reads TGCAGTGCCCCCAATAAGCGGACAGGGCGCACAGATACGCAGTATTTT. Translated, it gives CSAPNKRTGRTDTQYF.